Described below is a single T cell receptor beta chain sequence and its context. This specimen comes from a study of blood T cell repertoires in COVID-19. Study details: Specimens from acute and convalescent COVID-19 originated in the United States, Italy and Spain. PBMCs, B-cell-depleted T cells, or T cells were the source of the cDNA or gDNA that made up the material.

Per the original methods: Nucleated cell number was recorded as an estimate derived from reference gene primer amplification. Method: immunoSEQ multiplex PCR; TCRdb's copy keeps in-frame clones and lacks some. That table gives V, J and clone size, and the DNA gave D and trimming. The top ten hold about 4% of the sample, which has 200,000 to 300,000 clones, approximately 84% seen once. This CDR3 has 11 amino acids. The chain recombines TRBV1 with TRBJ2-5; the table's D call, TRBD2, was not checked against the DNA. TRBV1 is a known pseudogene. The material sequenced was peripheral blood. The clonotype comes from a man in his fifties or sixties with acute or convalescent COVID-19. This CDR3 is CTSSQVATQYF. The CDR3 DNA sequence: TGCACCAGCAGCCAAGTAGCGACCCAGTACTTC.